The 27 T cell receptor beta chains given below trace back to one sample, sequenced in a study of blood T cell repertoires in COVID-19 (TCRdb year 2020). Receptor libraries were prepared by the immunoSEQ multiplex PCR assay. TCRdb took over this immuneACCESS table, retaining in-frame rearrangements with V and J assigned. Such tables are incomplete; in checked studies, under half of the missing clones stem from an unresolved V gene, and the remainder is unexplained. The sample yields under 55,000 clones; about nine tenths were counted once. The top ten clonotypes cover 3.5% to 4% of the sample. The sample comprised peripheral blood. Source of these receptors: a human donor in a cohort sampled during active COVID-19.

This clone appeared a few times. This sequence joins TRBV27 and TRBJ1-3; TRBD1 agrees at 7 bases. This CDR3 contains 15 residues. V dropped 6 bases and J dropped 4; count of bases not matched to a gene: 9. Germline V gene lookup returns CDR1 MNHEY and CDR2 SMNVEV (reference sequence). The CDR3 DNA reads as TGTGCCAGCAGGTCTACAGGGGCGGGAGGAAACACCATATATTTT. Translating gives CASRSTGAGGNTIYF.

V usage is TRBV4-1 and J usage is TRBJ1-1; D remains unclear. There are 12 residues in the CDR3. V was clipped by 6 bases and J by 3 bases, with 8 bases between them. Germline CDR1 reads MGHRA; CDR2 reads YSYEKL. The CDR3 DNA reads as TGCGCCAGCAGACGAGTAGACACTGAAGCTTTCTTT. Its protein product is CASRRVDTEAFF.

The chain has TRBV2 and TRBJ2-7, with 8 positions matching TRBD2. This CDR3 region has 14 residues. V trimming: 7 bases; J trimming: 6 bases; junction bases outside the gene matches: 11. From germline, CDR1 is SNHLY and CDR2 FYNNEI. The CDR3 loop reads CASIISGRGLEQYF. The CDR3 DNA follows: TGTGCCAGCATTATCAGCGGGAGAGGGCTCGAGCAGTACTTC.

In regard to this clone: At one end, the junction sequence differs from germline, possibly due to a read error. The chain uses TRBV29-1 and TRBJ2-7, with 8 bases aligning to TRBD2. Looked up from germline, CDR1 is SQVTM and CDR2 is ANQGSEA. The CDR3 has 13 amino acids. This CDR3 reads CSVAGGDMALRGF. DNA of the CDR3: TGCAGCGTTGCGGGGGGGGACATGGCCCTGCGGGGCTTC.

The chain combines TRBV21-1 with TRBJ2-5; TRBD1, as called in the table, went unchecked against the DNA. TRBV21-1 is recorded as a pseudogene. The length of the CDR3 is 13 residues. This chain's CDR3 is CASSIHTPQTQYF. The CDR3 nucleotides read TGTGCCAGCAGCATACACACACCGCAGACCCAGTACTTC.

The rearrangement uses TRBV7-2 and TRBJ1-1; TRBD1 is a possible D gene (5 bases). Trimming removed 3 bases at V and 0 bases at J, with 8 bases between. CDR3 length: 14 amino acids. Germline V gene data show CDR1 as SGHTA and CDR2 as FQGNSA. The CDR3 sequence: CASSFLGLNTEAFF. CDR3 bases: TGTGCCAGCAGCTTTTTGGGGCTGAACACTGAAGCTTTCTTT.

The chain joins TRBV28 to TRBJ1-4, with 7 bases lining up with TRBD1. The V gene's germline CDR1 is MDHEN and CDR2 SYDVKM. V was pared by 3 bases and J by 4 bases, with 8 bases of the junction left unmatched. This CDR3 comprises 16 residues. The DNA for the CDR3 is TGTGCCAGCAGTTTGAACAGGGGCAGGGATAATGAAAAACTGTTTTTT. Amino acid sequence: CASSLNRGRDNEKLFF.

This chain links TRBV7-9 with TRBJ2-1, with a weak D call TRBD2 (5 bases). Germline values: CDR1 SEHNR, CDR2 FQNEAQ (reference sequence). The V end lost 5 bases, the J end lost 0 bases, and 23 bases lay between the germline ends. This CDR3 has 19 residues. CDR3 bases: TGTGCCAGCAGCGATCCGCAGGAGGTGACGTCCTTCTCCTACAATGAGCAGTTCTTC. Translated: CASSDPQEVTSFSYNEQFF. The complete variable domain, with remaining parts taken from reference TRBV7-9 and TRBJ2-1, reads DTGVSQNPRHKITKRGQNVTFRCDPISEHNRLYWYRQTLGQGPEFLTYFQNEAQLEKSRLLSDRFSAERPKGSFSTLEIQRTEQGDSAMYLCASSDPQEVTSFSYNEQFFGPGTRLTVL.

The DNA of the CDR3 is TGTGCCAGCATTGACTGGACAGGGGCTAATGAAAAACTGTTTTTT. It codes for CASIDWTGANEKLFF. The chain uses TRBV2 and TRBJ1-4; 9 bases are a match to TRBD1. Trimming cost V 7 bases and J 3 bases; bases outside gene matches: 6. This CDR3 spans 15 amino acids. Germline values: CDR1 SNHLY, CDR2 FYNNEI.

The rearrangement links TRBV2 to TRBJ1-2; no clear D gene. CDR1 SNHLY and CDR2 FYNNEI come from the germline V gene. This CDR3 is built from 13 residues. The CDR3: CAISLEGPYGYTF. In DNA, the CDR3 is TGTGCTATCAGCTTGGAGGGCCCCTATGGCTACACCTTC.

CDR3 bases: TGTGCCAGCAGCTTAGGAGCGGGAGTTGCCTACAATGAGCAGTTCTTC. Amino acid sequence: CASSLGAGVAYNEQFF. The V gene is TRBV13, the J gene TRBJ2-1; the match to TRBD2 covers 8 bases. With V trimmed by 0 bases and J by 2 bases, 3 bases remained unmatched. This CDR3 contains 16 residues. Germline V gives CDR1 PRHDT, CDR2 FYEKMQ (reference sequence).

The rearrangement uses TRBV6-5 and TRBJ2-7, with 11 bases identical to TRBD1. Per the germline V gene, CDR1 is MNHEY and CDR2 is SVGAGI. V lost 8 bases to trimming and J lost 6 bases; unmatched junction nucleotides: 3. The CDR3 contains 12 residues. CDR3 protein: CASGQGAGEQYF. For the CDR3, the DNA is TGTGCCAGCGGACAGGGGGCGGGCGAGCAGTACTTC.

This clone was detected only a few times. The chain is built from TRBV19 and TRBJ1-1, with a possible D match to TRBD1 (5 bases). Germline V lookup: CDR1 LNHDA, CDR2 SQIVND (reference sequence). V shed 6 bases and J shed 4 bases, with 18 bases lying between them. The length of the CDR3 is 15 residues. CDR3 sequence (DNA): TGTGCCAGTAGGGGGGGAGACAGCCGAACCACTGAAGCTTTCTTT. Amino acid sequence: CASRGGDSRTTEAFF.

This chain uses TRBV6-6 with TRBJ2-1, with 10 bases lining up with TRBD1. The junction had 7 bases not matched to a gene; V was cut back by 8 bases and J by 6 bases. Germline values: CDR1 MNHNY, CDR2 SVGAGI (reference sequence). CDR3 size: 14 residues. The CDR3 spells CASLRDRGGNEQFF. In nucleotides, the CDR3 is TGTGCCAGCCTCCGGGACAGGGGAGGCAATGAGCAGTTCTTC.

The chain uses TRBV28 and TRBJ1-4, with TRBD1 matching 12 bases. The CDR3 is 15 amino acids. The ends lost 6 bases at V and 5 bases at J; junction bases unmatched: 4. In germline, CDR1 is MDHEN, CDR2 SYDVKM. CDR3 protein: CASSSGTGGNEKLFF. The CDR3 nucleotides read TGTGCCAGCAGCTCCGGGACAGGGGGCAATGAAAAACTGTTTTTT.

The J gene is TRBJ1-4, the V gene TRBV5-1, with D unresolved. Trimming took off 1 base at V and 0 bases at J, with 7 bases between the two ends. Looked up from germline, CDR1 is SGHRS and CDR2 is YFSETQ. The CDR3 runs 15 residues. The CDR3 coding sequence is TGCGCCAGCAGCTTGATCCCAACAACTAATGAAAAACTGTTTTTT. Its protein is CASSLIPTTNEKLFF.

The J gene is TRBJ1-2, the V gene TRBV7-9, with a weak D call TRBD1 (6 bases). The germline gives CDR1 SEHNR, CDR2 FQNEAQ (reference sequence). The CDR3 is 15 residues long. The V end lost 2 bases, the J end lost 8 bases, and 18 bases lay between the germline ends. This chain's CDR3 is CASSLFQGTSKGYTF. Here the CDR3 DNA reads TGTGCCAGCAGCTTATTTCAGGGGACCTCTAAGGGCTACACCTTC.

The chain is built from TRBV5-1 and TRBJ2-1; 10 positions agree with TRBD2. Germline V lookup: CDR1 SGHRS, CDR2 YFSETQ. J gave up 8 bases and V 3 bases, and 2 bases lay outside the gene matches. The CDR3 sequence is 13 residues long. CDR3 protein: CASSSGTSDEQFF. In DNA form, the CDR3 reads TGCGCCAGCAGCTCCGGGACTAGCGATGAGCAGTTCTTC. Complete variable domain (other parts from reference TRBV5-1 and TRBJ2-1): KAGVTQTPRYLIKTRGQQVTLSCSPISGHRSVSWYQQTPGQGLQFLFEYFSETQRNKGNFPGRFSGRQFSNSRSEMNVSTLELGDSALYLCASSSGTSDEQFFGPGTRLTVL.

This clone is a singleton in its sample. The rearrangement links TRBV5-1 to TRBJ2-3; D is undetermined. Germline V gene lookup returns CDR1 SGHRS and CDR2 YFSETQ. This CDR3 has 12 residues. Trimming cost V 3 bases and J 2 bases, with 4 bases left between them. The CDR3 DNA sequence: TGCGCCAGCAGCTCAGTCACAGATACGCAGTATTTT. Protein: CASSSVTDTQYF.

The chain combines TRBV12-3 or TRBV12-4 with TRBJ2-7; D uncertain. CDR3 length: 13 amino acids. Trimming stripped 5 bases from V and 5 bases from J, with 13 bases between. CDR3 bases: TGTGCCAGCAGTCTAGACTCTTCGCACGAGCAGTACGTC. This sequence encodes CASSLDSSHEQYV.

The chain recombines TRBV3-1 (or the pseudogene TRBV3-2) with TRBJ2-3; no definite D call. Germline assignment: CDR1 LGHDT and CDR2 YNNKEL (reference sequence). The CDR3 has 12 amino acids. Trimming shortened V by 6 bases and J by 6 bases, and 10 bases separated the two germline ends. The CDR3 DNA sequence: TGTGCCAGCAGTCAATTAGAGGATACGCAGTATTTT. Translation: CASSQLEDTQYF.

The rearrangement links TRBV6-6 to TRBJ2-7; TRBD2 matches at 7 bases. Germline values: CDR1 MNHNY, CDR2 SVGAGI (reference sequence). There are 13 residues in the CDR3. With 7 bases clipped from V and 0 bases from J, the junction kept 3 bases outside the gene matches. The CDR3 bases are TGTGCCAGCAATGGCGGGAGCTCCTACGAGCAGTACGTC. This sequence encodes CASNGGSSYEQYV.

The CDR3 region is CASSLAGGRTLEAFF. The CDR3 DNA follows: TGTGCCAGCAGCTTAGCAGGGGGACGAACCCTTGAAGCTTTCTTT. The J gene is TRBJ1-1, the V gene TRBV7-8, with TRBD1 as a possible D gene (6 bases). Germline V gene lookup returns CDR1 SGHVS and CDR2 FQNEAQ. Trimming took off 0 bases at V and 7 bases at J, with 15 bases between the two ends. This CDR3 spans 15 amino acids.

The chain is built from TRBV18 and TRBJ1-6, with 10 nucleotides matching TRBD1. Germline trimming cut 4 bases from V and 6 bases from J; bases unmatched to any gene: 6. The CDR3 is made up of 16 amino acids. CDR1 is KGHSH, CDR2 LQKENI, per germline. The CDR3 nucleotides are TGTGCCAGCTCACATGGGACAGGGGTACTTAATTCACCCCTCCACTTT. Translating gives CASSHGTGVLNSPLHF.

The chain joins TRBV7-8 to TRBJ2-1; 7 bases align to TRBD2. Germline values: CDR1 SGHVS, CDR2 FQNEAQ. The CDR3 runs to 15 residues. V gave up 1 base and J gave up 3 bases; unmatched junction bases: 3. CDR3 region: CASSLGGSGYNEQFF. The CDR3 DNA sequence: TGTGCCAGCAGCTTAGGCGGGAGCGGCTACAATGAGCAGTTCTTC. The variable domain in full, with the rest retrieved from reference TRBV7-8 and TRBJ2-1, is GAGVSQSPRYKVAKRGQDVALRCDPISGHVSLFWYQQALGQGPEFLTYFQNEAQLDKSGLPSDRFFAERPEGSVSTLKIQRTQQEDSAVYLCASSLGGSGYNEQFFGPGTRLTVL.

This chain joins TRBV13 and TRBJ2-1; 8 nucleotides line up with TRBD2. Germline loops: CDR1 PRHDT, CDR2 FYEKMQ (reference sequence). This CDR3 is built from 13 residues. Trimming removed 5 bases from V and 6 bases from J; junction bases left unmatched: 3. The CDR3 loop is CASSQGLANEQFF. CDR3 nucleotide sequence: TGTGCCAGCAGCCAAGGACTAGCCAATGAGCAGTTCTTC.

This clone was recorded a few times. The J gene is TRBJ1-4, the V gene TRBV10-1; no clear D gene. The CDR3 runs to 12 residues. V was clipped by 6 bases and J by 4 bases, with 6 bases between them. Germline lookup yields CDR1 WNHNN and CDR2 SYGVQD (reference sequence). CDR3 coding DNA: TGCGCCAGCAGCAGGAATAATGAAAAACTGTTTTTT. Amino acids: CASSRNNEKLFF.